This T cell receptor (beta chain) is drawn from a study of shared clonotypes between healthy human individuals. Genomic DNA belonging to each subset was distributed in equal measure over several immunoSEQ plates. Assay used: immunoSEQ multiplex PCR; TCRdb lists only in-frame clones, some missing. The sample has roughly 300,000 clones; around 87% are singletons. On this clone: Antigen unknown.

Whole-study findings and limits: Relative to clonotypes present in all four donors, those not shared had lower generation probabilities. Naive subsets tended to show greater estimated richness than memory subsets.

The V end was cut by 3 bases, the J end by 1 base, with 10 bases between. Germline CDR1 reads MNHEY; CDR2 reads SMNVEV (reference sequence). The CDR3 is 14 amino acids. The source is a man younger than 35 in good health. The sample consisted of memory CD8+ T cells sorted from blood. Subset reported: CD45RO+ cells pooled with CCR7-negative TemRA cells. The V gene is TRBV27, the J gene TRBJ2-7; D perhaps matches TRBD1 (6 bases). CDR3 loop: CASSFAGQSYEQYF. The CDR3 DNA is TGTGCCAGCAGTTTCGCAGGACAGTCCTACGAGCAGTACTTC.